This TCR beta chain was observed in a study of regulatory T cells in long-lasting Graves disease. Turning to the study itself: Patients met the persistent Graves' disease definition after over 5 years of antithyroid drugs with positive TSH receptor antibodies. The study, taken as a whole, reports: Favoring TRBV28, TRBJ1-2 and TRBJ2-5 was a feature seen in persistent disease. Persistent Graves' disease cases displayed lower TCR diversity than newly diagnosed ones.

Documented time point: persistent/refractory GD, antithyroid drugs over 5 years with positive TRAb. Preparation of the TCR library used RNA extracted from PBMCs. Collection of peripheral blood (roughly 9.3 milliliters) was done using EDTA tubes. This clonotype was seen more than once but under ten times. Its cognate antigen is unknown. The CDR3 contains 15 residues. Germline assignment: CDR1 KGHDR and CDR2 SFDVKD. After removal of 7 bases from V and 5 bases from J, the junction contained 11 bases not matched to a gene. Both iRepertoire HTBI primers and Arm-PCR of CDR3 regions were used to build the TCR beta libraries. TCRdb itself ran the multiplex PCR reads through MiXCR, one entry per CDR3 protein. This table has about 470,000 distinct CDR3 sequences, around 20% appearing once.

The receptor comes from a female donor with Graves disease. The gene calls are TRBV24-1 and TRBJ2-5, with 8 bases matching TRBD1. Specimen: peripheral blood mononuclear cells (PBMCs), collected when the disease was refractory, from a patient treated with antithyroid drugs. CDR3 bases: TGTGCCACCAGATACCCCGGGACAGGTCGCGAGACCCAGTACTTC. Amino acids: CATRYPGTGRETQYF.